One and the same sample provided the 31 T cell receptor beta chains below, sequenced in a study of a mutant IDH1 vaccine in newly diagnosed glioma. The antigens for these receptors are not known. Time point given: week 47, end of study. The vaccine gave 300 ug of a 20-mer mutant IDH1 peptide subcutaneously per dose. Assay used: immunoSEQ multiplex PCR; TCRdb lists only in-frame clones, some missing. The sample includes about 50,000 clones, about 79% seen only once; the top ten take about 5%. The material was PBMCs, obtained from a glioma patient whose treatment included an IDH1 peptide vaccine. These receptors originate from a man aged 50 or older with glioma.

The chain has TRBV2 and TRBJ1-4, with a possible D match to TRBD1 (6 bases). This CDR3 has 14 amino acids. The ends were cut back, 6 bases at V and 4 bases at J, with 12 bases in the middle. CDR1 is SNHLY and CDR2 is FYNNEI in the germline V gene. The CDR3 bases are TGTGCCAGCAGCAGGGGATTTAATAATGAAAAACTGTTTTTT. Its translation: CASSRGFNNEKLFF. Full variable domain (remainder filled in from reference TRBV2 and TRBJ1-4): EPEVTQTPSHQVTQMGQEVILRCVPISNHLYFYWYRQILGQKVEFLVSFYNNEISEKSEIFDDQFSVERPDGSNFTLKIRSTKLEDSAMYFCASSRGFNNEKLFFGSGTQLSVL.

The rearrangement uses TRBV7-2 and TRBJ2-7; the match to TRBD1 covers 8 bases. Per the germline V gene, CDR1 is SGHTA and CDR2 is FQGNSA. The V segment lost 5 bases and the J segment 3 bases; nucleotides outside the gene matches: 9. This CDR3 region has 15 residues. The CDR3: CASSQDRGYSYEQYF. The CDR3 DNA reads TGTGCCAGCAGCCAAGACAGGGGATACAGCTACGAGCAGTACTTC.

The count of this clone is one. This chain uses TRBV6-1 with TRBJ2-3, with D perhaps TRBD1 (6 bases). The V end lost 6 bases, the J end lost 3 bases, and 13 bases lay between the germline ends. The CDR3 is 14 residues long. Germline CDR1 and CDR2: MNHNS and SASEGT. In nucleotides, the CDR3 is TGTGCCAGCAGGGATCGGACAGCAACAGATACGCAGTATTTT. Encoded protein: CASRDRTATDTQYF.

CDR3 residues: CASSPPTSRDTQYF. The CDR3 nucleotides are TGTGCCAGCTCACCACCCACGAGCAGAGATACCCAGTACTTC. The gene calls are TRBV18 and TRBJ2-5, with D uncertain. Per germline, CDR1 KGHSH and CDR2 LQKENI. The CDR3 contains 14 residues. V shed 0 bases and J shed 8 bases, with 13 bases lying between them.

This chain links TRBV6-6 with TRBJ2-5; 7 nucleotides line up with TRBD2. V was clipped by 2 bases and J by 4 bases; unmatched bases: 10. The CDR3 sequence is 16 residues long. CDR1 is MNHNY and CDR2 is SVGAGI in the germline V gene (reference sequence). The CDR3 sequence is CASSYQAAGVGETQYF. DNA for the CDR3: TGTGCCAGCAGTTACCAAGCGGCGGGGGTGGGAGAGACCCAGTACTTC.

This chain connects TRBV11-2 to TRBJ2-1, with TRBD2 identical over 11 bases. The CDR3 contains 17 residues. The trim removed 2 bases at V and 9 bases at J, leaving 12 bases unmatched. Germline loops: CDR1 SGHAT, CDR2 FQNNGV. CDR3 DNA sequence: TGTGCCAGCAGCTTACTAGCGGGGGGCCCAATCTACGGTGAGCAGTTCTTC. Protein product: CASSLLAGGPIYGEQFF.

The chain recombines TRBV7-9 with TRBJ1-1; D not resolved. Germline lookup yields CDR1 SEHNR and CDR2 FQNEAQ (reference sequence). The CDR3 spans 14 residues. Trimming removed 6 bases from V and 6 bases from J, with 17 bases in between. The DNA for the CDR3 is TGTGCCAGCAGAATGGAGGAGTTGGCCTCTGAAGCTTTCTTT. It specifies CASRMEELASEAFF.

This clone was seen a single time. V usage is TRBV6-5 and J usage is TRBJ1-1; D gene ambiguous. Trimming shortened V by 7 bases and J by 3 bases, and 9 bases separated the two germline ends. In germline, CDR1 is MNHEY, CDR2 SVGAGI. The CDR3 runs 12 residues. CDR3 nucleotides: TGTGCCAGCAACCAAAGGGACACTGAAGCTTTCTTT. It translates to CASNQRDTEAFF.

V usage is TRBV11-2 and J usage is TRBJ1-1, with D uncertain. CDR3 length equals 12 residues. Germline-derived CDR1 and CDR2 are SGHAT and FQNNGV. V lost 2 bases, J lost 10 bases, and 11 bases lay in between. The chain's CDR3 is CASSLREAVAFF. CDR3 coding DNA: TGTGCCAGCAGCTTACGAGAGGCTGTAGCTTTCTTT. Using reference TRBV11-2 and TRBJ1-1 for the parts outside the CDR3, the full variable domain is EAGVAQSPRYKIIEKRQSVAFWCNPISGHATLYWYQQILGQGPKLLIQFQNNGVVDDSQLPKDRFSAERLKGVDSTLKIQPAKLEDSAVYLCASSLREAVAFFGQGTRLTVV.

This clone came up a few times. The sample carries other DNA sequences with the same CDR3. The genes are TRBV4-3 and TRBJ1-1, with 7 bases that match TRBD1. Trimming at V came to 3 bases and at J to 1 base, leaving 2 bases not matched to a gene. The germline V gene has CDR1 LGHNA and CDR2 YSLEER. This CDR3 is built from 14 residues. The CDR3 nucleotides are TGCGCCAGCAGCCACCAGGGGGAGAACACTGAAGCTTTCTTT. Protein product: CASSHQGENTEAFF.

The chain has TRBV7-2 and TRBJ1-2; 9 bases map to TRBD1. This CDR3 is 13 amino acids long. Germline trimming cut 5 bases from V and 7 bases from J; bases unmatched to any gene: 5. Germline lookup yields CDR1 SGHTA and CDR2 FQGNSA. The CDR3 is CASSPGQGLGYTF. The CDR3 nucleotides read TGTGCCAGCAGCCCGGGACAGGGACTTGGCTACACCTTC.

This chain links TRBV5-4 with TRBJ1-5; no clear D. The CDR3 is 14 amino acids. V was trimmed by 4 bases and J by 5 bases, leaving 13 bases between them. CDR1 is SGHNT and CDR2 is YYREEE in the germline V gene (reference sequence). Here the CDR3 DNA reads TGTGCCAGCAGCCTCCGTGGGGAGGATCAGCCCCAGCATTTT. Encoded protein: CASSLRGEDQPQHF.

J is TRBJ2-7 and V is TRBV29-1; D call uncertain. Germline V gives CDR1 SQVTM, CDR2 ANQGSEA. Deletions cut 4 bases from V and 5 bases from J, with 12 bases between. This CDR3 has 12 residues. The CDR3 DNA follows: TGCAGCGTTGCTCAGGATATGAACGAGCAGTACTTC. Amino acid sequence: CSVAQDMNEQYF.

This clone was seen only a few times. The chain recombines TRBV2 with TRBJ1-4; TRBD1 agrees at 9 bases. The germline gives CDR1 SNHLY, CDR2 FYNNEI. There are 16 residues in the CDR3. J lost 0 bases, V lost 5 bases, and 4 bases had no gene match. CDR3 in DNA: TGTGCCAGCAGTCCCGGACAGGGGACAACTAATGAAAAACTGTTTTTT. Encoded protein: CASSPGQGTTNEKLFF.

V and J are TRBV5-6 and TRBJ1-3, with D perhaps TRBD1 (6 bases). This CDR3 spans 14 amino acids. Germline CDR1 and CDR2: SGHDT and YYEEEE. Deletions cut 4 bases from V and 1 base from J, with 9 bases between. The CDR3 loop reads CASSPDRSGNTIYF. The CDR3 DNA reads TGTGCCAGCAGCCCGGACAGATCTGGAAACACCATATATTTT.

This sequence joins TRBV5-6 and TRBJ2-3, with 11 positions matching TRBD2. This CDR3 is built from 16 residues. CDR1 and CDR2 (germline): SGHDT, YYEEEE. Trimming cost V 3 bases and J 1 base; bases outside gene matches: 4. CDR3 nucleotides: TGTGCCAGCAGCTATAGCGGGGGGGCCGGCACAGATACGCAGTATTTT. Amino acids: CASSYSGGAGTDTQYF.

This chain connects TRBV2 to TRBJ2-2, with D uncertain. Germline lookup yields CDR1 SNHLY and CDR2 FYNNEI. The CDR3 runs 15 residues. V was trimmed by 1 base and J by 3 bases, leaving 9 bases between them. The chain's CDR3 is CASSEVRADTGELFF. In DNA, the CDR3 is TGTGCCAGCAGTGAAGTAAGGGCCGACACCGGGGAGCTGTTTTTT.

V is TRBV30 and J is TRBJ2-5, with TRBD2 identical over 11 bases. The ends lost 4 bases at V and 5 bases at J; junction bases unmatched: 6. CDR1 GTSNPN and CDR2 SVGIG come from the germline V gene (reference sequence). The CDR3 spans 14 residues. CDR3 in DNA: TGTGCCTGGACCGAGACTAGCGGGGCGGAGACCCAGTACTTC. This encodes CAWTETSGAETQYF.

This clone was recorded a few times. The chain carries TRBV2 and TRBJ2-2; D call uncertain. The V gene lost 7 bases and the J gene lost 4 bases, with 10 bases spanning the gap. The germline CDR1 and CDR2 sequences are SNHLY and FYNNEI. The CDR3 is made up of 13 amino acids. The CDR3 here is CASKIGITGELFF. CDR3 sequence (DNA): TGTGCCAGCAAAATAGGGATCACCGGGGAGCTGTTTTTT. Drawing the rest from reference TRBV2 and TRBJ2-2, the complete variable domain is EPEVTQTPSHQVTQMGQEVILRCVPISNHLYFYWYRQILGQKVEFLVSFYNNEISEKSEIFDDQFSVERPDGSNFTLKIRSTKLEDSAMYFCASKIGITGELFFGEGSRLTVL.

This clone was found once. The V call is TRBV5-4, the J call TRBJ2-1, with 7 bases aligning to TRBD1. The V and J ends lost 4 bases and 6 bases, in that order; junction bases with no gene match: 10. The CDR3 consists of 15 residues. The germline CDR1 and CDR2 sequences are SGHNT and YYREEE (reference sequence). The CDR3 reads CASSEAQGTINEQFF. DNA of the CDR3: TGTGCCAGCAGCGAAGCACAGGGGACGATCAATGAGCAGTTCTTC.

The chain uses TRBV21-1 and TRBJ1-1. TRBV21-1 is a listed pseudogene. CDR3 length equals 14 residues. CDR3 amino acids: CARGRLPWNTEAFF. CDR3 nucleotides: TGTGCCAGAGGACGACTGCCGTGGAACACTGAAGCTTTCTTT.

The chain recombines TRBV15 with TRBJ2-7; the D gene could be TRBD1 or TRBD2 (6 bases each). Germline values: CDR1 LNHNV, CDR2 YYDKDF (reference sequence). Trimming pared 5 bases from V and 5 bases from J, leaving 19 bases between. CDR3 length: 15 amino acids. Here the CDR3 reads CATSLRDRRGNEQYF. The CDR3 DNA follows: TGTGCCACCAGCCTACGAGACAGGAGGGGCAACGAGCAGTACTTC.

This clone was recorded a few times. This sequence joins TRBV18 and TRBJ1-3; 8 nucleotides line up with TRBD1. The V segment lost 3 bases and the J segment 0 bases; nucleotides outside the gene matches: 1. CDR1 is KGHSH and CDR2 is LQKENI in the germline V gene. The CDR3 spans 15 residues. This CDR3 reads CASSPGQVSGNTIYF. DNA for the CDR3: TGTGCCAGCTCACCGGGACAGGTCTCTGGAAACACCATATATTTT.

The chain has TRBV5-4 and TRBJ1-6; a possible D gene is TRBD1 (5 bases). V dropped 3 bases and J dropped 7 bases, with 8 bases sitting between them. Germline loops: CDR1 SGHNT, CDR2 YYREEE (reference sequence). The CDR3 is made up of 13 amino acids. CDR3 nucleotides: TGTGCCAGCAGCTGGCAGGGAAATTCACCCCTCCACTTT. Amino acid sequence: CASSWQGNSPLHF.

The CDR3 here is CSVVGTGNVYGYTF. The CDR3 nucleotides are TGCAGCGTTGTGGGGACAGGGAACGTCTATGGCTACACCTTC. This chain links TRBV29-1 with TRBJ1-2, with 9 bases fitting TRBD1. Germline CDR1 SQVTM, CDR2 ANQGSEA. After removal of 4 bases from V and 4 bases from J, the junction contained 7 bases not matched to a gene. The CDR3 totals 14 residues. The variable domain in full, completed from reference TRBV29-1 and TRBJ1-2, reads SAVISQKPSRDICQRGTSLTIQCQVDSQVTMMFWYRQQPGQSLTLIATANQGSEATYESGFVIDKFPISRPNLTFSTLTVSNMSPEDSSIYLCSVVGTGNVYGYTFGSGTRLTVV.

The rearrangement links TRBV30 to TRBJ2-3, with 9 bases fitting TRBD1. Germline V lookup: CDR1 GTSNPN, CDR2 SVGIG (reference sequence). V gave up 5 bases and J gave up 4 bases; unmatched junction bases: 10. The CDR3 consists of 15 residues. CDR3 nucleotides: TGTGCCTGGGGTACAGGGGGCGCGAGTGCAGATACGCAGTATTTT. Its translation: CAWGTGGASADTQYF.

This clone has only a few counts. The V call is TRBV10-3, the J call TRBJ1-5, with D uncertain. This CDR3 region has 14 residues. Trimming pared 4 bases from V and 0 bases from J, leaving 7 bases between. CDR1 and CDR2 (germline): ENHRY, SYGVKD. CDR3 loop: CAISVGNSNQPQHF. The CDR3 nucleotides read TGTGCCATCAGTGTTGGCAATAGCAATCAGCCCCAGCATTTT.

In its sample, this clone was seen once. The chain links TRBV30 to TRBJ2-4; D remains unclear. The germline gives CDR1 GTSNPN, CDR2 SVGIG (reference sequence). Trimming shortened V by 4 bases and J by 7 bases, and 11 bases separated the two germline ends. The CDR3 has 12 amino acids. The CDR3 coding sequence is TGTGCCTGGAACGGGCTTGAGAACATTCAGTACTTC. It is translated as CAWNGLENIQYF.

In its sample, this clone was seen a few times. The genes are TRBV7-9 and TRBJ1-2; D may be TRBD1 (6 bases). V lost 1 base to trimming and J lost 3 bases, with 9 bases between them. Germline-derived CDR1 and CDR2 are SEHNR and FQNEAQ (reference sequence). This CDR3 contains 14 residues. The CDR3 is CASSLGTDYYGYTF. CDR3 coding DNA: TGTGCCAGCAGCTTAGGGACAGACTACTATGGCTACACCTTC.

The V call is TRBV29-1, the J call TRBJ2-1; no clear D gene. Trimming shortened V by 3 bases and J by 6 bases, and 9 bases separated the two germline ends. This CDR3 comprises 12 residues. Germline V gene lookup returns CDR1 SQVTM and CDR2 ANQGSEA. The CDR3 reads CSVEKTRNEQFF. In DNA, the CDR3 is TGCAGCGTTGAGAAAACCCGCAATGAGCAGTTCTTC.

V and J are TRBV14 and TRBJ1-2; 7 bases are shared with TRBD1. With 4 bases clipped from V and 8 bases from J, the junction kept 13 bases outside the gene matches. The germline gives CDR1 SGHDN, CDR2 FVKESK. The CDR3 runs to 15 residues. As DNA, the CDR3 is TGTGCCAGCAGCCTTTTACGGTCCGGGACAGAAGGCTACACCTTC. Its translation: CASSLLRSGTEGYTF.